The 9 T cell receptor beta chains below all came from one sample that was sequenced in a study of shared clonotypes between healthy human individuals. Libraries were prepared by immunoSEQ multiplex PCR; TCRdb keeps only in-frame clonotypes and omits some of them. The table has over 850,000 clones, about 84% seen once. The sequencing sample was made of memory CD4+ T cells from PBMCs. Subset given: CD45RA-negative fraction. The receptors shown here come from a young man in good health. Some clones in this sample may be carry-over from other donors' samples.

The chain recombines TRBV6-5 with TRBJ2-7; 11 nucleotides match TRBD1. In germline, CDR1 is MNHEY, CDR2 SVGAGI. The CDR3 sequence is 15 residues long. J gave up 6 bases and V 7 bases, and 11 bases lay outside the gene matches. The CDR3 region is CASKLGTGGLAEQYF. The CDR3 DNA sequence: TGTGCCAGCAAACTAGGGACAGGGGGACTCGCCGAGCAGTACTTC.

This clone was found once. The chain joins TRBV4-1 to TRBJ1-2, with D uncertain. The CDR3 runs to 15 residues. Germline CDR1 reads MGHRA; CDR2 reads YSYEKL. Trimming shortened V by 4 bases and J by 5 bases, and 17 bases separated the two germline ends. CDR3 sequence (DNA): TGCGCCAGCAGCCCCCCCGGGCTCCCCGGGTATGGCTACACCTTC. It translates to CASSPPGLPGYGYTF.

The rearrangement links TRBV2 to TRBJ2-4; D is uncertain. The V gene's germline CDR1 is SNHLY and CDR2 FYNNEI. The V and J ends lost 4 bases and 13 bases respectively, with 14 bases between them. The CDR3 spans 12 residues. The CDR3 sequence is CASSAVMYPQYF. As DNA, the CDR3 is TGTGCCAGCAGTGCAGTGATGTACCCCCAGTACTTC. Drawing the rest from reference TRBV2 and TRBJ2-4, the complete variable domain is EPEVTQTPSHQVTQMGQEVILRCVPISNHLYFYWYRQILGQKVEFLVSFYNNEISEKSEIFDDQFSVERPDGSNFTLKIRSTKLEDSAMYFCASSAVMYPQYFGAGTRLSVL.

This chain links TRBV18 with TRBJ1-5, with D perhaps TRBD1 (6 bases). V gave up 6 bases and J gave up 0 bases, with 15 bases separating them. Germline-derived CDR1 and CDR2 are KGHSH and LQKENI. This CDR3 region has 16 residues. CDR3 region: CASSSGQPSSNQPQHF. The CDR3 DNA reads TGTGCCAGCTCCTCAGGACAGCCTTCTAGCAATCAGCCCCAGCATTTT.

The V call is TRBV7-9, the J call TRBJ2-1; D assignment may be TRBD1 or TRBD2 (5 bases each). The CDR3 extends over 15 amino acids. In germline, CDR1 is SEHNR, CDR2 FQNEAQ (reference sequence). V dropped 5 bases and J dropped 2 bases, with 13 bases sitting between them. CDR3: CASSPRDPAYNEQFF. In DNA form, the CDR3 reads TGTGCCAGCAGCCCCCGGGACCCAGCCTACAATGAGCAGTTCTTC. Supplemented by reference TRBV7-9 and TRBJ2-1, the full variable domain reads DTGVSQNPRHKITKRGQNVTFRCDPISEHNRLYWYRQTLGQGPEFLTYFQNEAQLEKSRLLSDRFSAERPKGSFSTLEIQRTEQGDSAMYLCASSPRDPAYNEQFFGPGTRLTVL.

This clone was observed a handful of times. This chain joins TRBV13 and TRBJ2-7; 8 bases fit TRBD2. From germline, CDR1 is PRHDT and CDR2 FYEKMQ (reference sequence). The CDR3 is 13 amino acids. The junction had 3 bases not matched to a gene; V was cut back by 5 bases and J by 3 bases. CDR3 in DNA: TGTGCCAGCAGCCACCTAGCGGGCTACGAGCAGTACTTC. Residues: CASSHLAGYEQYF.

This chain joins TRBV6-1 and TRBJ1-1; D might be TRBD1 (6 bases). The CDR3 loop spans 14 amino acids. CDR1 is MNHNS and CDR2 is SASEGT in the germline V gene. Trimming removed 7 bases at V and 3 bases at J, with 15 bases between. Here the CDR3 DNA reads TGTGCCAGCACACTTACAGGGACCTACACTGAAGCTTTCTTT. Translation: CASTLTGTYTEAFF.

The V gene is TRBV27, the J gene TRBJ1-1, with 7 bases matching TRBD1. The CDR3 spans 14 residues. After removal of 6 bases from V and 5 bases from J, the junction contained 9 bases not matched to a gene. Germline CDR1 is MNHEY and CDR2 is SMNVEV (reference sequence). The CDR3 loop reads CASSRQGMGTEAFF. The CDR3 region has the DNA TGTGCCAGCAGCCGACAGGGTATGGGTACTGAAGCTTTCTTT.

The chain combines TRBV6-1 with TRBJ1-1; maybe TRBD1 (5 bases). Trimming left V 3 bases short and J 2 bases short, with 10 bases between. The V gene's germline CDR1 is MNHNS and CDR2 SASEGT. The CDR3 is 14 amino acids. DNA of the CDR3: TGTGCCAGCAGTGATGTCAGGGTCAACACTGAAGCTTTCTTT. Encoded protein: CASSDVRVNTEAFF.